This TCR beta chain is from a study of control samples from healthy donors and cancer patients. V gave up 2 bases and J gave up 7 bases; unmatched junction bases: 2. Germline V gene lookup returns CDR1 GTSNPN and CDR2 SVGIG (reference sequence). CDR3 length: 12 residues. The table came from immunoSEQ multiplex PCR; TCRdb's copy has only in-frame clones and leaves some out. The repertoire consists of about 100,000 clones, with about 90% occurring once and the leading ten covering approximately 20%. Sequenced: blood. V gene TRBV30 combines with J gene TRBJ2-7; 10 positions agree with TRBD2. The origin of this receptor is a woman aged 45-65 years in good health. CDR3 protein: CAWSPSGGEQYF. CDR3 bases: TGTGCCTGGAGTCCTAGCGGGGGAGAGCAGTACTTC.